The TCR beta chain under discussion was sequenced for a study of regulatory and conventional T cells in RAG deficiency. Profiling relied on immunoSEQ multiplex PCR, and the TCRdb table lists in-frame clones only, not all of them. The repertoire holds some 20,000 clones, with roughly 86% as singletons. Regulatory T cells were sorted from blood as CD4+ CD25-high CD127-low cells. Study-wide results and caveats: RAG-deficient patients showed markedly lower Shannon entropy and higher Simpson indices than control T-cell subsets. These Omenn syndrome Treg sorts may hold peripherally activated cells instead. In Omenn syndrome, Treg and Tconv repertoires overlapped >85%.

Comment on this clone: Antigen: not known.

With 2 bases removed from V and 0 bases from J, the gap between germline ends came to 20 bases. The CDR3 sequence is 19 residues long. The germline CDR1 and CDR2 sequences are PRHDT and FYEKMQ (reference sequence). A further study also used this sample, focusing on regulatory T cells. That paper notes: Primers: 52 TRBV forward and 13 TRBJ reverse.

The material sequenced was Tregs sorted from blood. This receptor was identified in a human donor in good health. This rearrangement joins TRBV13 to TRBJ1-3; D is uncertain. The CDR3 region has the DNA TGTGCCAGCAGCTTAAGTTCTGGGCCACGCCGTACCTCTGGAAACACCATATATTTT. This translates into CASSLSSGPRRTSGNTIYF.